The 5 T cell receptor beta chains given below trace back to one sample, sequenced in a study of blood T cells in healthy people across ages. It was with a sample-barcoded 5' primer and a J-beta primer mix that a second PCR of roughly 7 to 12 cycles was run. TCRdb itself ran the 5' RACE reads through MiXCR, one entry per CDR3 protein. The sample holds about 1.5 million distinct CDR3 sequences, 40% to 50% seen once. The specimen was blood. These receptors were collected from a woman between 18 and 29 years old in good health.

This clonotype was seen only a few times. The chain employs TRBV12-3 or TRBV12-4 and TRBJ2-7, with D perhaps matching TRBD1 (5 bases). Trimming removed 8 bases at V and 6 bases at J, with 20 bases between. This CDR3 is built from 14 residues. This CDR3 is CASSRVSVGSEQYF. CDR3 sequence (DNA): TGTGCCAGCTCCAGGGTATCCGTCGGCTCCGAGCAGTACTTC.

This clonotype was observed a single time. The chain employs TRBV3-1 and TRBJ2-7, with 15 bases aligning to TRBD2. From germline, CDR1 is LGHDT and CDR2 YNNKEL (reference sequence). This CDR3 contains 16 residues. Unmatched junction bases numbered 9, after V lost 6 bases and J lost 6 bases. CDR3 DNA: TGTGCCAGCAGTTCAAGTGGACTAGCGGGAGGGCGCGAGCAGTACTTC. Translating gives CASSSSGLAGGREQYF.

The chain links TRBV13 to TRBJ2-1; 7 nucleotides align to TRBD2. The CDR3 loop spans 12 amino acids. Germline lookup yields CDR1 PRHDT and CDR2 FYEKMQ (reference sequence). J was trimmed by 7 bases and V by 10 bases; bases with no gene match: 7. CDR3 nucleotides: TGTGCCACAAGGGACTACATAAATGAGCAGTTCTTC. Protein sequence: CATRDYINEQFF.

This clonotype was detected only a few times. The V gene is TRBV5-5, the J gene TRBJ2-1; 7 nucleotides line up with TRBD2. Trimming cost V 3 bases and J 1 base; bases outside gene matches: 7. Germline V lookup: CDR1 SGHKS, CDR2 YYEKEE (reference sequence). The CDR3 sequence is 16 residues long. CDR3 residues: CASSSGGSGSYNEQFF. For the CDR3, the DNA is TGTGCCAGCAGCTCGGGCGGGAGCGGGTCCTACAATGAGCAGTTCTTC.

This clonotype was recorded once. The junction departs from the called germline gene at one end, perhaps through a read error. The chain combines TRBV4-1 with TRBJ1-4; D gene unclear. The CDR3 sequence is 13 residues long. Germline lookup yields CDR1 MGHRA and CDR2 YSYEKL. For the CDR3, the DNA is TGCTCCAGCAGCAAGCTGGCTAATGAAAAACTGTTTTTT. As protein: CSSSKLANEKLFF.